The rows below give T cell receptor beta chains drawn from one sample of a study of blood T cell repertoires in COVID-19. Method: immunoSEQ multiplex PCR; TCRdb's copy keeps in-frame clones and lacks some. The profile shows approximately 390,000 clones, 88% of them singletons. The sequenced sample consisted of PBMCs or T cells enriched from blood (not recorded which). Every receptor here comes from a woman aged 40 to 49 with acute COVID-19. CDR3s include the opening cysteine and the closing phenylalanine or tryptophan. The order of the fields is J gene, V gene, D gene, clone size, CDR3 protein, CDR3 DNA. D genes are given only for firm matches. A clone size is listed for some rows: how often the clone was seen (once, few, many), or a class if it is expanded.

J: TRBJ2-7
V: TRBV11-2
D: TRBD2
size: -
CDR3: CASSLVGLGVAGSEQYF
DNA: TGTGCCAGCAGCTTAGTGGGACTAGGTGTCGCGGGTAGCGAGCAGTACTTC

J: TRBJ2-3
V: TRBV7-8
D: -
size: -
CDR3: CASSSMGGLSTDTQYF
DNA: TGTGCCAGCAGCTCCATGGGTGGACTTAGCACAGATACGCAGTATTTT

J: TRBJ2-7
V: TRBV7-9
D: -
size: -
CDR3: CASSRTGSYEQYF
DNA: TGTGCCAGCAGCCGAACAGGGTCCTACGAGCAGTACTTC

J: TRBJ2-3
V: TRBV6-5
D: -
size: -
CDR3: CASSASRGGSDTQYF
DNA: TGTGCCAGCAGCGCTTCCCGAGGGGGATCAGATACGCAGTATTTT

J: TRBJ1-5
V: TRBV27
D: -
size: -
CDR3: CASSLLNSNQPQHF
DNA: TGTGCCAGCAGTTTATTAAATAGCAATCAGCCCCAGCATTTT

J: TRBJ1-1
V: TRBV19
D: TRBD1
size: -
CDR3: CASSTWTGQDTEAFF
DNA: TGTGCCAGTAGTACCTGGACAGGGCAGGACACTGAAGCTTTCTTT

J: TRBJ2-4
V: TRBV12-3/TRBV12-4
D: -
size: -
CDR3: CASSTLAKNIQYF
DNA: TGTGCCAGCAGCACTCTAGCCAAAAACATTCAGTACTTC

J: TRBJ1-1
V: TRBV6-5
D: -
size: -
CDR3: CASSSPQENTEAFF
DNA: TGTGCCAGCAGTTCCCCACAGGAGAACACTGAAGCTTTCTTT

J: TRBJ2-5
V: TRBV4-2
D: -
size: -
CDR3: CASSPSERETQYF
DNA: TGTGCCAGCAGCCCATCGGAGCGTGAGACCCAGTACTTC

J: TRBJ1-6
V: TRBV18
D: -
size: -
CDR3: CASSPPTKNSPLHF
DNA: TGTGCCAGCTCACCACCAACAAAGAATTCACCCCTCCACTTT

J: TRBJ2-3
V: TRBV25-1
D: TRBD1
size: -
CDR3: CASSVNRGAGTDTQYF
DNA: TGTGCCAGCAGTGTAAACAGGGGGGCTGGCACAGATACGCAGTATTTT

J: TRBJ1-5
V: TRBV19
D: -
size: -
CDR3: CASSLQDYQPQHF
DNA: TGTGCCAGTAGTCTCCAGGACTATCAGCCCCAGCATTTT

J: TRBJ2-1
V: TRBV6-1
D: TRBD2
size: -
CDR3: CASSEALRGAYNEQFF
DNA: TGTGCCAGCAGTGAAGCGCTTCGGGGGGCCTACAATGAGCAGTTCTTC

J: TRBJ1-5
V: TRBV5-5
D: -
size: few
CDR3: CASSLEGGNQPQHF
DNA: TGTGCCAGCAGCTTGGAGGGAGGAAATCAGCCCCAGCATTTT

J: TRBJ2-2
V: TRBV25-1
D: TRBD1
size: few
CDR3: CASSPGQGLTGELFF
DNA: TGTGCCAGCAGTCCGGGACAGGGGCTCACCGGGGAGCTGTTTTTT

J: TRBJ1-3
V: TRBV3-1/TRBV3-2
D: -
size: -
CDR3: CASSQEGGFGNTIYF
DNA: TGTGCCAGCAGCCAAGAAGGCGGGTTCGGAAACACCATATATTTT

J: TRBJ1-1
V: TRBV4-2
D: TRBD1
size: -
CDR3: CASSQGGQVLNTEAFF
DNA: TGTGCCAGCAGCCAAGGGGGACAGGTCTTGAACACTGAAGCTTTCTTT

J: TRBJ1-1
V: TRBV10-3
D: -
size: -
CDR3: CAISDRENTEAFF
DNA: TGTGCCATCAGTGACAGGGAGAACACTGAAGCTTTCTTT

J: TRBJ2-2
V: TRBV30
D: -
size: -
CDR3: CAWSAQITGELFF
DNA: TGTGCCTGGAGCGCACAGATCACCGGGGAGCTGTTTTTT

J: TRBJ2-5
V: TRBV10-3
D: -
size: -
CDR3: CAISARRIEEETQYF
DNA: TGTGCCATCAGTGCAAGACGGATTGAGGAAGAGACCCAGTACTTC

J: TRBJ2-1
V: TRBV5-1
D: TRBD2
size: -
CDR3: CASSLGPGTNNEQFF
DNA: TGCGCCAGCAGCTTAGGTCCCGGGACTAACAATGAGCAGTTCTTC

J: TRBJ1-6
V: TRBV30
D: TRBD1
size: -
CDR3: CAWNPGTGASPLHF
DNA: TGTGCCTGGAACCCCGGGACAGGGGCATCACCCCTCCACTTT

J: TRBJ2-2
V: TRBV19
D: -
size: -
CDR3: CATPTGIGELFF
DNA: TGTGCCACCCCGACAGGTATCGGGGAGCTGTTTTTT

J: TRBJ1-2
V: TRBV19
D: -
size: -
CDR3: CASSIDVRQRVNYGYTF
DNA: TGTGCCAGTAGTATAGATGTCCGACAGCGGGTAAACTATGGCTACACCTTC

J: TRBJ1-5
V: TRBV4-2
D: -
size: -
CDR3: CASSQVGGERSSQPQHF
DNA: TGTGCCAGCAGCCAAGTCGGAGGGGAAAGGTCCTCTCAGCCCCAGCATTTT

J: TRBJ2-7
V: TRBV2
D: -
size: -
CDR3: CASRAQGGPYEQYF
DNA: TGTGCCAGCAGGGCCCAAGGGGGTCCCTACGAGCAGTACTTC

J: TRBJ1-2
V: TRBV6-5
D: -
size: -
CDR3: CASSMTETYGYTF
DNA: TGTGCCAGCAGCATGACAGAGACCTATGGCTACACCTTC

J: TRBJ1-3
V: TRBV5-1
D: TRBD1
size: -
CDR3: CASSLATGTASGNTIYF
DNA: TGCGCCAGCAGCTTGGCCACGGGGACAGCGTCAGGAAACACCATATATTTT

J: TRBJ2-5
V: TRBV19
D: TRBD1
size: once
CDR3: CASSIQGVETQYF
DNA: TGTGCCAGTAGTATCCAGGGGGTTGAGACCCAGTACTTC

J: TRBJ2-5
V: TRBV5-4
D: -
size: -
CDR3: CASSLVAGSQETQYF
DNA: TGTGCCAGCAGCTTGGTCGCAGGGTCCCAAGAGACCCAGTACTTC

J: TRBJ2-1
V: TRBV18
D: -
size: -
CDR3: CASSPRVGQHSYNEQFF
DNA: TGTGCCAGCTCACCCCGGGTGGGACAACACTCCTACAATGAGCAGTTCTTC

J: TRBJ2-3
V: TRBV19
D: -
size: -
CDR3: CASSQGWRDTQYF
DNA: TGTGCCAGTAGCCAAGGGTGGAGGGATACGCAGTATTTT

J: TRBJ2-5
V: TRBV7-6
D: -
size: -
CDR3: CASSLPPGSDQYF
DNA: TGTGCCAGCAGCTTACCTCCAGGGTCGGACCAGTACTTC

J: TRBJ2-3
V: TRBV6-5
D: TRBD1
size: -
CDR3: CASSWDRLRPDTQYF
DNA: TGTGCCAGCAGTTGGGACAGACTTAGGCCAGATACGCAGTATTTT

J: TRBJ1-2
V: TRBV2
D: -
size: -
CDR3: CASSVRGGGYTF
DNA: TGTGCCAGCAGTGTTAGGGGAGGAGGCTACACCTTC

J: TRBJ1-1
V: TRBV2
D: TRBD1
size: -
CDR3: CASRRDREAFF
DNA: TGTGCCAGCAGGAGGGACAGAGAGGCTTTCTTT

J: TRBJ1-5
V: TRBV19
D: TRBD1
size: -
CDR3: CASSPAEGWRGLGQPQHF
DNA: TGTGCCAGTAGTCCCGCCGAGGGGTGGAGGGGGCTTGGTCAGCCCCAGCATTTT

J: TRBJ1-2
V: TRBV6-5
D: TRBD1
size: -
CDR3: CASKRGQGREGYTF
DNA: TGTGCCAGCAAAAGGGGACAGGGGAGGGAGGGCTACACCTTC

J: TRBJ2-1
V: TRBV5-1
D: TRBD1
size: -
CDR3: CASRRDRGSYNEQFF
DNA: TGCGCCAGCAGGCGCGACAGGGGCTCCTACAATGAGCAGTTCTTC

J: TRBJ2-1
V: TRBV6-6
D: TRBD2
size: once
CDR3: CASSYGGLAGDDEQFF
DNA: TGTGCCAGCAGTTACGGGGGACTAGCGGGGGATGATGAGCAGTTCTTC

J: TRBJ1-2
V: TRBV5-1
D: -
size: -
CDR3: CASSLDGRTSNYGYTF
DNA: TGCGCCAGCAGCCTTGACGGGAGGACTTCTAACTATGGCTACACCTTC

J: TRBJ2-5
V: TRBV12-5
D: -
size: -
CDR3: CASGLVSEETQYF
DNA: TGTGCTAGTGGTTTGGTATCGGAGGAGACCCAGTACTTC

J: TRBJ1-5
V: TRBV24-1
D: TRBD1
size: -
CDR3: CATMDRDNQPQHF
DNA: TGTGCCACCATGGACAGGGATAATCAGCCCCAGCATTTT

J: TRBJ1-5
V: TRBV5-1
D: TRBD1
size: -
CDR3: CASSLYQGARGNQPQHF
DNA: TGCGCCAGCAGCTTGTATCAGGGGGCGCGCGGCAATCAGCCCCAGCATTTT

J: TRBJ1-5
V: TRBV21-1
D: -
size: -
CDR3: CASSKAPGGQPQHF
DNA: TGTGCCAGCAGCAAAGCACCAGGGGGTCAGCCCCAGCATTTT

J: TRBJ2-1
V: TRBV11-3
D: -
size: -
CDR3: CASSLDTHNEQFF
DNA: TGTGCCAGCAGCTTAGATACTCACAATGAGCAGTTCTTC

J: TRBJ2-1
V: TRBV5-5
D: TRBD2
size: -
CDR3: CASSLRTSARIRHEQFF
DNA: TGTGCCAGCAGCTTGCGAACTAGCGCCCGAATTCGGCATGAGCAGTTCTTC

J: TRBJ1-5
V: TRBV5-4
D: -
size: few
CDR3: CASSWDTNQPQHF
DNA: TGTGCCAGCAGCTGGGACACTAATCAGCCCCAGCATTTT

J: TRBJ1-5
V: TRBV12-3/TRBV12-4
D: -
size: -
CDR3: CASSLGVGQPQHF
DNA: TGTGCCAGCAGTTTAGGAGTCGGTCAGCCCCAGCATTTT

J: TRBJ1-3
V: TRBV25-1
D: -
size: -
CDR3: CATSSFTGNTIYF
DNA: TGTGCCACCTCAAGCTTTACTGGAAACACCATATATTTT

J: TRBJ2-2
V: TRBV6-5
D: -
size: -
CDR3: CASSLEGADTGELFF
DNA: TGTGCCAGCAGTTTAGAAGGGGCAGACACCGGGGAGCTGTTTTTT

J: TRBJ2-5
V: TRBV4-2
D: TRBD2
size: -
CDR3: CASSLMTGLAGKETQYF
DNA: TGTGCCAGCAGCCTAATGACGGGACTAGCGGGGAAAGAGACCCAGTACTTC

J: TRBJ1-2
V: TRBV21-1
D: -
size: -
CDR3: CASSKFSVNYGYTF
DNA: TGTGCCAGCAGCAAGTTTTCAGTTAACTATGGCTACACCTTC

J: TRBJ2-5
V: TRBV29-1
D: TRBD2
size: -
CDR3: CSVVEISGGRWETQYF
DNA: TGCAGCGTTGTGGAGATTAGCGGGGGTCGGTGGGAGACCCAGTACTTC

J: TRBJ1-5
V: TRBV18
D: TRBD1
size: -
CDR3: CASSLTGGRQPQHF
DNA: TGTGCCAGCTCACTAACAGGGGGCAGACAGCCCCAGCATTTT

J: TRBJ1-1
V: TRBV25-1
D: -
size: -
CDR3: CASSHGGTEAFF
DNA: TGTGCCAGCAGTCATGGGGGGACTGAAGCTTTCTTT